The clone carrying this T cell receptor beta chain was counted between two and nine times. Trimming took off 3 bases at V and 1 base at J, with 6 bases between the two ends. The CDR3 runs to 13 residues. Germline assignment: CDR1 MDHEN and CDR2 SYDVKM. The table came from immunoSEQ multiplex PCR; TCRdb's copy has only in-frame clones and leaves some out. The data hold roughly 30,000 clones, with 90% observed a single time. The data were taken from a study of T cell changes during pregnancy in multiple sclerosis. The sequencing used CD8+ T cells from peripheral blood mononuclear cells, collected in the second trimester of pregnancy. This sequence was found in a female donor with multiple sclerosis, enrolled in a pregnancy study. The chain uses TRBV28 and TRBJ1-1, with D possibly being TRBD1 (6 bases). The DNA of the CDR3 is TGTGCCAGCAGTTTGACAGGGAACACTGAAGCTTTCTTT. The encoded protein is CASSLTGNTEAFF.